The sequence of this T cell receptor (beta chain) was determined in a study of human T cells and chemical hapten exposure (TCRdb year 2021). Background for the entire study: For sensitization, 2% DPC in acetone was applied to a 2 cm by 2 cm area of upper inner arm skin. The patient cohort, mostly female, included alopecia areata with under or over 50% scalp involvement, alopecia totalis and alopecia universalis. For TCR sequencing, blood came from over 25 alopecia patients at anywhere from one to four time points (pre-sensitization, 2, 6 and 24 weeks). Blood samples were taken from patients before sensitization (week 0) and then at 2, 6 and about 24 weeks after DPC sensitization. Libraries were pooled for sequencing, and per-sample TCR yields varied mainly because of small differences in library volumes within the pool. Patch testing was performed on the upper back with Finn chambers containing 0.01% DPC, and the patch tests were scored after 6 days according to International Contact Dermatitis Research Group standards. This study followed changes in the peripheral blood TCR repertoire in vivo during primary and secondary sensitization of alopecia patients to the hapten diphenylcyclopropenone (DPC). Throughout the study period of about 23 weeks, patients also received therapeutic DPC doses to the scalp every week. Results and caveats for the whole study, not just this receptor: Repeated subsampling changed both the strength of the expansion versus patch-test correlation and the threshold at which the correlation became significant. DPC sensitization did not change the number of TCRs with a frequency above 1 in 1000, and there was no evidence of changes in global repertoire structure. Because every patient had alopecia, a presumed autoimmune disease, the patients' immune response might differ from that of healthy individuals. A positive correlation was found between the number of PT1 expanded TCRs and patch test score, with significance reached at thresholds 8, 16 and 32 but not 4. Compared with pre-sensitization or healthy control sets, expanded TCRs formed significantly more large CDR3 similarity clusters, which is consistent with antigen-driven responses.

The germline V end is reduced by 7 bases and the J end by 4 bases; junction bases left unmatched: 5. The CDR3 has 14 amino acids, counting the end cysteine and phenylalanine. Here the CDR3 DNA is all that survives: 42 bases in frame from base 1. CDR1 MNHNY and CDR2 SVGAGI were looked up in the germline V gene (reference sequence). As regards this clonotype: Its antigen has not been determined. Per-base quality was not reported, and no clone a single base away is much larger than it.

Library creation used RACE. TCRdb lists the instrument as NextSeq 500. During library preparation, unique molecular identifiers were attached to individual cDNA molecules so that TCRs could be counted quantitatively and reproducibly. For every blood RNA sample, sequencing covered both the TCR alpha and TCR beta chains. The study's processing was this. Samples had a median of about 96,000 TCRs, with a range from roughly 20,000 to 690,600. V, J and CDR3 annotation of the TCR reads was carried out using the Decombinator software suite. Every sample was subsampled to the same number of TCRs (28,000) for the PS versus PT1 abundance plots. Expanded TCRs were defined as absent before sensitization and observed at least eight times at the 2-week time point. The public reads were quality trimmed at Q25 with fastp and then assembled into clones with MiXCR by TCRdb, keeping productive beta chains. Rows are combined by CDR3 protein, so each entry shows the most common genes and DNA. For this entry, the V and J calls and clone size follow TCRdb and not the study's own pipeline. Across this sample there are roughly 98,000 distinct CDR3 sequences, with over 10% seen only once. The ten largest clones represent over 2% of the sample.

Read against the paper, the sample's time point label means: patch test 1, 2 weeks after DPC sensitization. The treatment or condition label, as the study defines it: therapeutic diphenylcyclopropenone sensitization with weekly scalp DPC. At each patch-test visit, blood was drawn before the patch test was applied. Eligible patients were aged 18 to 70, diagnosed with alopecia, deemed suitable for DPC therapy, and excluded if pregnant. Total RNA was extracted from unfractionated whole blood that had been collected in Tempus Blood RNA tubes. The sample consisted of whole blood, taken in connection with sensitization to the hapten diphenylcyclopropenone (DPC). This sequence was found in a woman in her thirties or forties with alopecia areata. Some clones in this sample may be carry-over from other donors' samples. Rearrangement joined TRBV6-6 to TRBJ2-1; 9 bases in the middle match TRBD2. The sequenced DNA: TGTGCCAGCACCCTCGCGGGAGGGTACAATGAGCAGTTCTTC. This translates into CASTLAGGYNEQFF.